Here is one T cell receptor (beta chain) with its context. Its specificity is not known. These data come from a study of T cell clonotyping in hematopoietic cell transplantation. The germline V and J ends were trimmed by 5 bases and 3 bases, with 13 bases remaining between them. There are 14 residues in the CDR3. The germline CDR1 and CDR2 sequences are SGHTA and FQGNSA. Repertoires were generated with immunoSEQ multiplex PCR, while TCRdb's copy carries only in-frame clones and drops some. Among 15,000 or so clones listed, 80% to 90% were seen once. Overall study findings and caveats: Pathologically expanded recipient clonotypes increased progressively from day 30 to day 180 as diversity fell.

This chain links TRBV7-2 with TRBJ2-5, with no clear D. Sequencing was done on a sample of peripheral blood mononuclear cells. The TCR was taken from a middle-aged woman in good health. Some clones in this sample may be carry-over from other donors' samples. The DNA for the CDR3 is TGTGCCAGCAGCCCTTTAAGTGGGGAAGAGACCCAGTACTTC. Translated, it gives CASSPLSGEETQYF.